This T cell receptor (beta chain) was found in a study of technical replicates of blood from a handful of donors. Assay: immunoSEQ multiplex PCR; the TCRdb copy retains only in-frame clones and omits some. The data show about 83,000 clones, roughly nine tenths seen once. CDR3 length: 14 amino acids. Deletions cut 5 bases from V and 0 bases from J, with 8 bases between. Per the germline V gene, CDR1 is SGHTA and CDR2 is FQGNSA. This receptor was obtained from a human donor in good health. The chain recombines TRBV7-2 with TRBJ1-5; D remains unclear. The sequenced sample was T cells isolated from PBMCs. In DNA, the CDR3 is TGTGCCAGCAGCCCACATCCTAGCAATCAGCCCCAGCATTTT. It encodes CASSPHPSNQPQHF. The variable domain in full, completed from reference TRBV7-2 and TRBJ1-5, reads GAGVSQSPSNKVTEKGKDVELRCDPISGHTALYWYRQSLGQGLEFLIYFQGNSAPDKSGLPSDRFSAERTGGSVSTLTIQRTQQEDSAVYLCASSPHPSNQPQHFGDGTRLSIL.